This TCR beta chain was observed in a study of Graves' ophthalmopathy and Graves' hyperthyroidism. Germline V gene lookup returns CDR1 SEHNR and CDR2 FQNEAQ (reference sequence). V lost 5 bases, J lost 4 bases, and 18 bases lay in between. This CDR3 has 15 residues. Amplified TCR beta CDR3 regions were obtained using RNA transcripts as template. Second-round multiplex PCR came after first-round RT-PCR with HTBI primers. TCRdb re-called the multiplex PCR reads with MiXCR, one entry per CDR3 protein. The sample comprises about 600,000 distinct CDR3 sequences, under 40% of which are singletons, and 3.5% to 4.5% rests with the top ten. This clonotype was counted between two and nine times.

What was sequenced was peripheral blood or thyroid tissue (not recorded which). The chain couples TRBV7-9 to TRBJ2-7; maybe TRBD1 (5 bases). The receptor's source is an adult man with Graves' hyperthyroidism. CDR3 residues: CASSHVPDSIYEQYF. The CDR3 DNA reads TGTGCCAGCAGCCACGTTCCAGACAGCATATACGAGCAGTACTTC.